The table lists the clone carrying this T cell receptor (beta chain) with a count of one. The germline CDR1 and CDR2 sequences are GTSNPN and SVGIG (reference sequence). The CDR3 is 19 amino acids. V gave up 1 base and J gave up 0 bases; unmatched junction bases: 10. The entry originates in a study of blood T cell repertoires in COVID-19. Measured with immunoSEQ multiplex PCR; TCRdb has only the in-frame clones, and not every one. The sample lists more than 150,000 clones, around 80% occurring once. V usage is TRBV30 and J usage is TRBJ1-5; TRBD1 aligns across 12 bases. This sequence was found in a man aged 25 to 40 with active or convalescent COVID-19. Input material: peripheral blood. The CDR3 region is CAWSAARDRGLYSNQPQHF. The CDR3 bases are TGTGCCTGGAGTGCCGCCCGGGACAGGGGGCTTTATAGCAATCAGCCCCAGCATTTT. Full variable domain (outside the CDR3, taken from reference TRBV30 and TRBJ1-5): SQTIHQWPATLVQPVGSPLSLECTVEGTSNPNLYWYRQAAGRGLQLLFYSVGIGQISSEVPQNLSASRPQDRQFILSSKKLLLSDSGFYLCAWSAARDRGLYSNQPQHFGDGTRLSIL.